The entry that follows covers one TCR beta chain sequence. No antigen is known for it. These data belong to a study of OX40 agonist ivuxolimab in advanced cancers. On the study more broadly: The dose of intravenous ivuxolimab that patients received every 2 weeks ranged from 0.01 to 10 mg/kg. Melanoma, hepatocellular carcinoma, head and neck or renal cell cancer occurred in dose-escalation patients. Overall study results and limits: With doses of 0.1-3.0 mg/kg, partial responders showed among the lowest clonal expansion. Within 6 weeks, CD4+ and CD8+ blood T cells expanded clonally at 0.1 to 3.0 mg/kg.

Data came from immunoSEQ multiplex PCR; TCRdb stores just in-frame clones and leaves some out. The sample records about 94,000 clones, less than 95% being singletons. After removal of 4 bases from V and 4 bases from J, the junction contained 4 bases not matched to a gene. In germline, CDR1 is MDHEN, CDR2 SYDVKM. The CDR3 is 15 residues long. This TCR came from an adult with an advanced solid tumor such as melanoma, head and neck, liver or kidney cancer. The sample consisted of CD4+ or CD8+ T cells sorted from blood, taken in a trial of the OX40 agonist ivuxolimab. The chain recombines TRBV28 with TRBJ1-2; 12 bases line up with TRBD1. CDR3 in DNA: TGTGCCAGCAGTTCGACGGGACAGGGGGCCTATGGCTACACCTTC. Protein sequence: CASSSTGQGAYGYTF.